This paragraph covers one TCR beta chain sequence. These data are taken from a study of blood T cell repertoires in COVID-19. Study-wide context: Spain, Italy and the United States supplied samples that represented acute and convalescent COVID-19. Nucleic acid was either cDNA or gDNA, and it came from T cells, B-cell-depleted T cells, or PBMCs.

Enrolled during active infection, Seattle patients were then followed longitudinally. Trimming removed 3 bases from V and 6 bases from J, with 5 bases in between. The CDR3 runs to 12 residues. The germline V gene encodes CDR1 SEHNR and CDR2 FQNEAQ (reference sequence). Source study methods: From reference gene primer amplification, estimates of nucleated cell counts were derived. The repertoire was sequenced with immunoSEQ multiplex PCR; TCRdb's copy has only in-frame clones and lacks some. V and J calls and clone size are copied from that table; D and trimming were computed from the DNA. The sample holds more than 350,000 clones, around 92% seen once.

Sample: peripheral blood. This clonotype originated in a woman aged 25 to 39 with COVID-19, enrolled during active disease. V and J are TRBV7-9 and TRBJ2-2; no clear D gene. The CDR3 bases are TGTGCCAGCAGCTTTGAGCCCGGGGAGCTGTTTTTT. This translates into CASSFEPGELFF. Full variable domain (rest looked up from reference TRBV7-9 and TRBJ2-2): DTGVSQNPRHKITKRGQNVTFRCDPISEHNRLYWYRQTLGQGPEFLTYFQNEAQLEKSRLLSDRFSAERPKGSFSTLEIQRTEQGDSAMYLCASSFEPGELFFGEGSRLTVL.